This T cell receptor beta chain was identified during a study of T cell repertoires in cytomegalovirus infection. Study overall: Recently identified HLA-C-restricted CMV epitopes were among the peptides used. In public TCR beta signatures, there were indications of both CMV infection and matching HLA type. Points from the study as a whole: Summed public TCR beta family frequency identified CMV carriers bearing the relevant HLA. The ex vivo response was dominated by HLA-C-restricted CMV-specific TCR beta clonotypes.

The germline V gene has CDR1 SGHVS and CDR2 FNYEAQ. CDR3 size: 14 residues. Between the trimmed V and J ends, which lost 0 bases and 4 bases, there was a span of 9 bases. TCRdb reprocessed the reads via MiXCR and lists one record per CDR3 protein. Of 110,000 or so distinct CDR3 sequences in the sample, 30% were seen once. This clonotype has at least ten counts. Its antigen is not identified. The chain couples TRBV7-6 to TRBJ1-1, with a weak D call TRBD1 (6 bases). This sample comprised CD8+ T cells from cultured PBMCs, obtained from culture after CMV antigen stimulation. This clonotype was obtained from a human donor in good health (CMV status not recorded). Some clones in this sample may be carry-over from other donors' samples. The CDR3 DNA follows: TGTGCCAGCAGCTTAGCTACGACAGGCACTGAAGCTTTCTTT. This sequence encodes CASSLATTGTEAFF.